The next 6 T cell receptor beta chains were all read from a single sample in a study of blood T cells in healthy people across ages. A second PCR, run for about 6 to 11 cycles, used a sample-barcoded 5' primer plus a J-beta primer mix. TCRdb passed the 5' RACE reads through MiXCR, listing each CDR3 protein once. The sample lists over a million distinct CDR3 sequences, approximately 42% occurring once. What was sequenced was blood. These receptors came from a woman under 30 in good health.

The chain combines TRBV7-9 with TRBJ2-5; D is uncertain. Deletions cut 1 base from V and 2 bases from J, with 14 bases between. The CDR3 contains 16 residues. The germline V gene encodes CDR1 SEHNR and CDR2 FQNEAQ (reference sequence). CDR3 protein: CASSLVRADLQETQYF. As DNA, the CDR3 is TGTGCCAGCAGCTTAGTACGGGCAGACTTGCAAGAGACCCAGTACTTC.

This clonotype was observed a single time. A read error may account for a junction end that differs from germline. CDR3 in DNA: TGCAGTGCGGACCCCGGGACAGCTCAAGGGACCCAGTACTTC. Translating it yields CSADPGTAQGTQYF. The rearrangement joins TRBV20-1 to TRBJ2-5; 7 bases align to TRBD1. The length of the CDR3 is 14 residues. Germline V gene sequence: CDR1 DFQATT, CDR2 SNEGSKA (reference sequence).

A word on this clonotype: Being one base from a much bigger clone, this may be a read error. Here the CDR3 DNA reads TGCAGTGCTAGAGAACCAGGACAGTGGGGAGAGACCCAGTACTTC. It codes for CSAREPGQWGETQYF. The V call is TRBV20-1, the J call TRBJ2-5; D is possibly TRBD1 (6 bases). Trimming removed 0 bases at V and 4 bases at J, with 15 bases between. The CDR3 length is 15 residues. Germline CDR1 is DFQATT and CDR2 is SNEGSKA (reference sequence).

The chain is built from TRBV27 and TRBJ1-6; 7 positions agree with TRBD1. CDR3 length equals 15 residues. Germline V lookup: CDR1 MNHEY, CDR2 SMNVEV (reference sequence). With V trimmed by 7 bases and J by 0 bases, 3 bases remained unmatched. The CDR3 region has the DNA TGTGCCAGCAAGCCAGGGGGCTCCTATAATTCACCCCTCCACTTT. This translates into CASKPGGSYNSPLHF.

This clonotype was counted a single time. The junction differs from germline at one of its ends, possibly a read error. This sequence joins TRBV20-1 and TRBJ2-1, with TRBD2 identical over 13 bases. The CDR3 has 15 residues. In germline, CDR1 is DFQATT, CDR2 SNEGSKA (reference sequence). The CDR3 spells CSAVSGLAGAVERFF. In DNA form, the CDR3 reads TGCAGTGCCGTCTCCGGACTAGCGGGAGCAGTTGAGCGGTTCTTC.

The chain recombines TRBV5-1 with TRBJ2-5, with TRBD2 matching 11 bases. Germline loops: CDR1 SGHRS, CDR2 YFSETQ. There are 17 residues in the CDR3. Trimming took 5 bases from V and 11 from J; bases not matched to a gene: 20. Here the CDR3 reads CASRFTSGRTGYNEQYF. In DNA form, the CDR3 reads TGCGCCAGCAGATTTACTAGCGGGAGAACGGGCTACAATGAGCAGTACTTC. The full variable domain, its missing parts supplied by reference TRBV5-1 and TRBJ2-5, is KAGVTQTPRYLIKTRGQQVTLSCSPISGHRSVSWYQQTPGQGLQFLFEYFSETQRNKGNFPGRFSGRQFSNSRSEMNVSTLELGDSALYLCASRFTSGRTGYNEQYFGPGTRLLVL.